This is a list of T cell receptor beta chains from one sample in a study of T cell responses to AZD1222 COVID-19 vaccine. Clones were read by immunoSEQ multiplex PCR, and TCRdb kept only the in-frame ones, dropping some. The sample yields roughly 60,000 clones, approximately 90% seen once. The sequencing used peripheral blood, collected on day 0 of AZD1222 vaccination. The receptors originated from an adult in good health. CDR3s include the opening cysteine and the closing phenylalanine or tryptophan. D genes are given only for firm matches. Size values are once, few and many counts, or a class for expanded clones, and some rows have none.

j_call clone_size v_call d_call cdr3_nt cdr3_aa
TRBJ1-3 . TRBV6-5 . TGTGCCAGCAGTCGGGTCACTGGAAACACCATATATTTT CASSRVTGNTIYF
TRBJ1-2 . TRBV20-1 TRBD1 TGCAGTGCTAGTCCTAGGGGTCCAGGGGGCTATGGCTACACCTTC CSASPRGPGGYGYTF
TRBJ2-2 . TRBV7-9 . TGTGCCAGCAGCCTCGGGGAGACTAGACGAACCGGGGAGCTGTTTTTT CASSLGETRRTGELFF
TRBJ1-1 . TRBV5-1 . TGCGCCAGCAGCTTGCAGGGGCTGGTCACTGAAGCTTTCTTT CASSLQGLVTEAFF
TRBJ1-5 . TRBV19 . TGTGCCAGTAGTGGAGACAGATATCAGCCCCAGCATTTT CASSGDRYQPQHF
TRBJ1-5 medium-sized TRBV7-9 TRBD1 TGTGCCAGCAGCTTAGCGACAGGGACGTGGAGCAATCAGCCCCAGCATTTT CASSLATGTWSNQPQHF
TRBJ2-7 . TRBV18 TRBD1 TGTGCCAGCTCACCTATCGGACAGGGCAGCGAGCAGTACTTC CASSPIGQGSEQYF
TRBJ2-3 few TRBV18 TRBD1 TGTGCCAGCTCACCAGTGAGGACAGGGGGCGCCGATACGCAGTATTTT CASSPVRTGGADTQYF
TRBJ2-7 . TRBV15 TRBD1 TGTGCCACCAGCCTTCCGGGACAGGGCTACGAGCAGTACTTC CATSLPGQGYEQYF
TRBJ2-5 . TRBV7-2 . TGTGCCAGCAGCTTAGAGGTCAGGGGTTCAGAGACCCAGTACTTC CASSLEVRGSETQYF
TRBJ2-3 few TRBV27 TRBD2 TGTGCCAGCAGTTTATCGACTAGCGGGGTTAACCTAGATACGCAGTATTTT CASSLSTSGVNLDTQYF
TRBJ2-5 . TRBV5-1 . TGCGCCAGCAGCTTCCTTGGGGGACAAGAGACCCAGTACTTC CASSFLGGQETQYF
TRBJ1-1 . TRBV4-1 . TGCGCCAGCAGCCGAAGAACAGGGACCGAGGCCACTGAAGCTTTCTTT CASSRRTGTEATEAFF
TRBJ1-2 once TRBV18 . TGTGCCAGCTCACCATTGAGAGAGATAGCTAACTATGGCTACACCTTC CASSPLREIANYGYTF
TRBJ2-7 . TRBV10-3 TRBD1 TGTGCCATCAGTACCCCCCCGGGGACAGGGGGCTACGAGCAGTACTTC CAISTPPGTGGYEQYF